This T cell receptor beta chain emerged from a study of vaccination effects on CD4 cells after COVID-19. Study-wide background: Every participant took two doses of the BNT162b2 or mRNA-1273 vaccine. Whole-study findings and limits: Clones of infection and vaccine origin contracted markedly late after vaccination. No early post-infection timepoints were available in the study, which also included few convalescent patients.

Culture proceeded for more than 8 days, and CD4+ T cells were then isolated. Half of the medium was exchanged for IL-2 medium on both days 3 and 7. TCRdb keeps only in-frame clones here, not all; method: immunoSEQ multiplex PCR. The sample shows about 48,000 clones, approximately 65% of them seen only once. CDR1 and CDR2 from the germline V gene are LNHDA and SQIVND (reference sequence). The V and J ends lost 9 bases and 4 bases, in that order; junction bases with no gene match: 12. CDR3 length: 15 amino acids. Worth noting for this clone: The antigen remains unidentified.

The sequence was collected from a human donor who received a COVID-19 vaccine. This sample comprised CD4+ T cells from PBMCs cultured without peptide, obtained before COVID-19 vaccination. The chain recombines TRBV19 with TRBJ1-5; TRBD1 agrees at 7 bases. Written as DNA, the CDR3 is TGTGCCAGCTCAGTTGGACAGGCCGAGAATCAGCCCCAGCATTTT. This codes for CASSVGQAENQPQHF. Together with reference TRBV19 and TRBJ1-5, the CDR3 gives the full variable domain: DGGITQSPKYLFRKEGQNVTLSCEQNLNHDAMYWYRQDPGQGLRLIYYSQIVNDFQKGDIAEGYSVSREKKESFPLTVTSAQKNPTAFYLCASSVGQAENQPQHFGDGTRLSIL.